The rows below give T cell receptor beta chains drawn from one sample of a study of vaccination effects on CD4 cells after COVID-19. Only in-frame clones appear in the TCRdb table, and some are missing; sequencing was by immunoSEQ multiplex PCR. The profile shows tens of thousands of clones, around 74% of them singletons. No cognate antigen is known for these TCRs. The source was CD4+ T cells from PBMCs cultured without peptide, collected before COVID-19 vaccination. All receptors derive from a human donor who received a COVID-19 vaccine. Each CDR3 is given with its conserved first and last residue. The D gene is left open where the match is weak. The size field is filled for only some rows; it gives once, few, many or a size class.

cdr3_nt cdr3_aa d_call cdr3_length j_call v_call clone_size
TGTGCCAGCAGTCGACAGGGCTCTGAAGCTTTCTTT CASSRQGSEAFF TRBD1 12 TRBJ1-1 TRBV12-3/TRBV12-4 .
TGCGCCAGCAGCAGATGGACAGGGGGCACAGATACGCAGTATTTT CASSRWTGGTDTQYF TRBD1 15 TRBJ2-3 TRBV5-1 .
TGTGCCAGTCGAAAAAGCACCGGGGCCGGGGAGCTGTTTTTT CASRKSTGAGELFF . 14 TRBJ2-2 TRBV19 .
TGTGCCAGTAGTGGGGCAGGCCAATTGCCCCAGCATTTT CASSGAGQLPQHF . 13 TRBJ1-5 TRBV19 few
TGCGCCAGCAGCCAAGTAGGCCAGGGGGACACTGAAGCTTTCTTT CASSQVGQGDTEAFF TRBD1 15 TRBJ1-1 TRBV4-3 .
TGTGCCAGCGTAAGCCCGGGTCAGCCCCAGCATTTT CASVSPGQPQHF . 12 TRBJ1-5 TRBV28 few
TGTGCCAGCAGCTTAGTAGAAGGCACTGAAGCTTTCTTT CASSLVEGTEAFF . 13 TRBJ1-1 TRBV11-2 .
TGCAGCGTTGGTTGGCTAGCGGGATGGAATGAGCAGTTCTTC CSVGWLAGWNEQFF TRBD2 14 TRBJ2-1 TRBV29-1 once
TGCGCCAGCAGCTTGTCTCCAACAGGAGTGAACACTGAAGCTTTCTTT CASSLSPTGVNTEAFF . 16 TRBJ1-1 TRBV5-1 few
TGTGCCAGCAGTCGTCACAGGGGGGGCTATAGCAATCAGCCCCAGCATTTT CASSRHRGGYSNQPQHF TRBD1 17 TRBJ1-5 TRBV28 few
TGTGCCAGCAGTTCCCTTGGGACTGCGAACACCGGGGAGCTGTTTTTT CASSSLGTANTGELFF . 16 TRBJ2-2 TRBV6-5 .
TGTGCCAAAGCCGGGAACACTGAAGCTTTCTTT CAKAGNTEAFF . 11 TRBJ1-1 TRBV24-1 few
TGTGCCAGCAGCCCAGACAGGGTCAATTCACCCCTCCACTTT CASSPDRVNSPLHF TRBD1 14 TRBJ1-6 TRBV6-5 .
TGTGCCAGCAGTCGAAATACACTGGGACAGCTTACCTACGAGCAGTACTTC CASSRNTLGQLTYEQYF TRBD1 17 TRBJ2-7 TRBV28 .
TGTGCCAGCAGTCAGGACGGAAACACTGAAGCTTTCTTT CASSQDGNTEAFF . 13 TRBJ1-1 TRBV7-9 few
TGTGCCAGCAGTTGGAGCGGCGGAACCGGGGAGCTGTTTTTT CASSWSGGTGELFF . 14 TRBJ2-2 TRBV28 few
TGTGCCAGCAGTTTTTACGGCGGCACAGATACGCAGTATTTT CASSFYGGTDTQYF . 14 TRBJ2-3 TRBV28 .
TGTGCCAGCAGCTCGGGACAGGTGACCACAGATACGCAGTATTTT CASSSGQVTTDTQYF TRBD1 15 TRBJ2-3 TRBV5-6 .
TGTGCCAGTAGTCCCCTCCTGGCGGGAGCCCCTAAGCAGTACTTC CASSPLLAGAPKQYF TRBD2 15 TRBJ2-7 TRBV19 .
TGTGCCAGCAGCCACCCGATCTTCCTGCTGGGCGCAGGTTCACCCCTCCACTTT CASSHPIFLLGAGSPLHF . 18 TRBJ1-6 TRBV4-2 .
TGTGCCAGCAGCCCCGACTGGGGAGATACGCAGTATTTT CASSPDWGDTQYF . 13 TRBJ2-3 TRBV7-2 .
TGTGCCAGTAGTATCGTGGGGGGTAGCAATCAGCCCCAGCATTTT CASSIVGGSNQPQHF . 15 TRBJ1-5 TRBV19 .
TGCGCCAGCAGCTTGTCGCTAGACACTGAAGCTTTCTTT CASSLSLDTEAFF . 13 TRBJ1-1 TRBV5-1 .
TGTGCCAGCAGTTACGGGTATAACTACGAGCAGTACTTC CASSYGYNYEQYF . 13 TRBJ2-7 TRBV6-5 .
TGTGCCAGCAGCTTTTTGATCCCAGGGGTTGATGGCTACACCTTC CASSFLIPGVDGYTF . 15 TRBJ1-2 TRBV5-4 .
TGTGCCAGCAGACAGCCGGGACGGGGGAATTCACCCCTCCACTTT CASRQPGRGNSPLHF . 15 TRBJ1-6 TRBV27 .
TGTGCCAGTAGTACCTCACATGAGAGCTTGAAGTCACCCCTCCACTTT CASSTSHESLKSPLHF . 16 TRBJ1-6 TRBV19 .
TGCAGTGCCTACCAAGAGACCCAGTACTTC CSAYQETQYF . 10 TRBJ2-5 TRBV20-1 .
TGTGCCAGTAGTATAGGCCAGGGGACCCATGGCTACACCTTC CASSIGQGTHGYTF . 14 TRBJ1-2 TRBV19 .
TGTGCCAGCAGTCCAACAGGGTACGAGCAGTACTTC CASSPTGYEQYF . 12 TRBJ2-7 TRBV12-3/TRBV12-4 .
TGCGCCAGCAGCCAAGATGAAGGACTGGAGACCCAGTACTTC CASSQDEGLETQYF . 14 TRBJ2-5 TRBV4-1 .
TGTGCCAGTGGGGAGGGCCGGCAGCCCCAGCATTTT CASGEGRQPQHF . 12 TRBJ1-5 TRBV19 few
TGTGCCAGCAGCACTGGGACATTTGGGGGGACCCAGTACTTC CASSTGTFGGTQYF . 14 TRBJ2-5 TRBV7-2 few
TGTGCCAGCAGCCCTGTCACCGGGACAGGGAGAGGCAACGGCTACACCTTC CASSPVTGTGRGNGYTF TRBD1 17 TRBJ1-2 TRBV3-1/TRBV3-2 .
TGCGCCAGCAGTCCCCGGACAGCCACAGTTTACGAGCAGTACTTC CASSPRTATVYEQYF . 15 TRBJ2-7 TRBV5-1 few
TGTGCCAGCTCACCGGGACGGCAGGCCGGGGAGCTGTTTTTT CASSPGRQAGELFF . 14 TRBJ2-2 TRBV18 .
TGTGCCAGCAGTCCATCGATCGCGGGGATCAATGAGCAGTTCTTC CASSPSIAGINEQFF . 15 TRBJ2-1 TRBV6-4 few
TGTGCCAGCAGCTTAGAGCCCGGGACGTCCTATGGCTACACCTTC CASSLEPGTSYGYTF . 15 TRBJ1-2 TRBV11-2 few
TGCAGCGTATCTACACAGGGAGCGAACACTGAAGCTTTCTTT CSVSTQGANTEAFF . 14 TRBJ1-1 TRBV29-1 once
TGTGCCAGCTCAACGGGACTCAGCTCTGGGGCCAACGTCCTGACTTTC CASSTGLSSGANVLTF . 16 TRBJ2-6 TRBV18 .
TGTGCCAGCAGTCGTCCGGGGATGGGGATGAACACTGAAGCTTTCTTT CASSRPGMGMNTEAFF . 16 TRBJ1-1 TRBV27 .
TGTGCCAGTAGTGCCGGGACAGAGACCTACGAGCAGTACTTC CASSAGTETYEQYF TRBD1 14 TRBJ2-7 TRBV19 .
TGTGCCAGCAGCTTAGTGGGGGGATCCGGAAACACCATATATTTT CASSLVGGSGNTIYF . 15 TRBJ1-3 TRBV7-8 .
TGCGCCAGCAGCTTGGGACTAGCGGGAAAAAGGGGTGACGCAGATACGCAGTATTTT CASSLGLAGKRGDADTQYF TRBD2 19 TRBJ2-3 TRBV4-1 .
TGTGCTAGCAGCTTCCGCCCCTCGTCTAGCGCTAGCTCCTACAATGAGCAGTTCTTC CASSFRPSSSASSYNEQFF . 19 TRBJ2-1 TRBV7-7 .
TGTGCCAGCAGCCAAGGGATGTCAGAGTATAGCAATCAGCCCCAGCATTTT CASSQGMSEYSNQPQHF . 17 TRBJ1-5 TRBV4-2 .
TGTGCCAGCAGTTCCCCCCATGAGCAGTTCTTC CASSSPHEQFF . 11 TRBJ2-1 TRBV12-3/TRBV12-4 .
TGTGCCACCAGTGATACCTTACCGGGGACCCAGTACTTC CATSDTLPGTQYF . 13 TRBJ2-5 TRBV24-1 .
TGTGCCAGCTCAACCGGGACAACCTATGGCTACACCTTC CASSTGTTYGYTF . 13 TRBJ1-2 TRBV18 .
TGCGCCAGCAGCCCTATACGGGACAGGGGACCTGAAGCTTTCTTT CASSPIRDRGPEAFF TRBD1 15 TRBJ1-1 TRBV5-1 few
TGTGCCATCACCACCGGGACACAAAACTATGGCTACACCTTC CAITTGTQNYGYTF . 14 TRBJ1-2 TRBV10-3 .
TGTGCCAGCAGCCATTTTAGGGACGGCCGGCAAAGAGTCGAGCAGTACTTC CASSHFRDGRQRVEQYF . 17 TRBJ2-7 TRBV3-1/TRBV3-2 once
TGTGCCAGCAGCTTAACCCCGCGACAGAGCACCGGGGAGCTGTTTTTT CASSLTPRQSTGELFF . 16 TRBJ2-2 TRBV7-2 few
TGTGCCAGCAGCCAAGCGGGGACAGGGGGCAATCAGCCCCAGCATTTT CASSQAGTGGNQPQHF TRBD1 16 TRBJ1-5 TRBV3-1/TRBV3-2 few
TGTGCCAGCAGGGGATTCCTGAATCAGCCCCAGCATTTT CASRGFLNQPQHF . 13 TRBJ1-5 TRBV6-5 .
TGTGCCAGCACGCTAGCGGCCCACCGGGAGCTGTTTTTT CASTLAAHRELFF TRBD2 13 TRBJ2-2 TRBV2 few
TGTGCCAGCAGCCTCCTGGCGGAGAATCAGCCCCAGCATTTT CASSLLAENQPQHF . 14 TRBJ1-5 TRBV7-2 few
TGCGCCAGCAGCATAGACAGGAGAAGCGGGGAGCAGTACTTC CASSIDRRSGEQYF . 14 TRBJ2-7 TRBV5-1 .